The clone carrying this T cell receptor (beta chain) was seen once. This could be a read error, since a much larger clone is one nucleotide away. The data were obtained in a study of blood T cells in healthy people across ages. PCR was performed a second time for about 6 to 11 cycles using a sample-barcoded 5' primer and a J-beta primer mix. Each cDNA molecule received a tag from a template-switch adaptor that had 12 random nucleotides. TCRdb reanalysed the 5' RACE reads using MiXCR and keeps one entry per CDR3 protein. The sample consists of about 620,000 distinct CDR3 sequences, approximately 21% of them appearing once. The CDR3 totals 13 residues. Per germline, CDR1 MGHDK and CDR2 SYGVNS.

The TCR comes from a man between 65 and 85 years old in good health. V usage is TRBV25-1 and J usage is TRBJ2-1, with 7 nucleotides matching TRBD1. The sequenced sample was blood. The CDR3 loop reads CASSAQGYNEKFF. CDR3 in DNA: TGTGCCAGCAGTGCACAGGGGTACAATGAGAAGTTCTTC.